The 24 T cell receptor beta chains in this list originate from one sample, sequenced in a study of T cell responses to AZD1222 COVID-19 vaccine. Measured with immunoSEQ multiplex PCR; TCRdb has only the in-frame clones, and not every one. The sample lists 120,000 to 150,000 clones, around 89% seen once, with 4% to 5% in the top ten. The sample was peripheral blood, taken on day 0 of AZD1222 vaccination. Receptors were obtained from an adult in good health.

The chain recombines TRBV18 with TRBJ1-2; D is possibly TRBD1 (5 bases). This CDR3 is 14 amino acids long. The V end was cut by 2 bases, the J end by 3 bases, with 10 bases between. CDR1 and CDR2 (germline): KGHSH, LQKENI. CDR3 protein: CASSPVDNYYGYTF. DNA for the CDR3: TGTGCCAGCTCACCAGTGGACAACTACTATGGCTACACCTTC.

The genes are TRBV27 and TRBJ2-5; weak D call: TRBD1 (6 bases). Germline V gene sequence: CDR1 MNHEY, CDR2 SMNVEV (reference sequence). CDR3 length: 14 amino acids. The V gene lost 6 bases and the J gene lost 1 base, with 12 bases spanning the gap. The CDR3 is CASSHLGAQETQYF. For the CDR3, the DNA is TGTGCCAGCAGCCACTTGGGGGCCCAAGAGACCCAGTACTTC.

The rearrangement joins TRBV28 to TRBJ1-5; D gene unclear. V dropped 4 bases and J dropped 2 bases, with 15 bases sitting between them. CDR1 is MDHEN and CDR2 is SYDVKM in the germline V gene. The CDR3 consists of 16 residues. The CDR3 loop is CASSSFRRRGNQPQHF. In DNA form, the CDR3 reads TGTGCCAGCAGTTCCTTCCGACGCAGAGGCAATCAGCCCCAGCATTTT.

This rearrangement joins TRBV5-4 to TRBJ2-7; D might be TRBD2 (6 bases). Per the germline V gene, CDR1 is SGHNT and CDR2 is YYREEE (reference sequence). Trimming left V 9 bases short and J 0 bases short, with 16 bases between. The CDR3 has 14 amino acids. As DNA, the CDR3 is TGTGCCACCGGGAGTACCGTCAGCTCCTACGAGCAGTACTTC. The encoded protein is CATGSTVSSYEQYF.

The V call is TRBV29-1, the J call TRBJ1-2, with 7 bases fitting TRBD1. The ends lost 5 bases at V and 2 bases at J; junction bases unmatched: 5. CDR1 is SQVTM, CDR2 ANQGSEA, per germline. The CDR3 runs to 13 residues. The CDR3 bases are TGCAGCGTTAGGACAGGTCAGAACTATGGCTACACCTTC. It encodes CSVRTGQNYGYTF.

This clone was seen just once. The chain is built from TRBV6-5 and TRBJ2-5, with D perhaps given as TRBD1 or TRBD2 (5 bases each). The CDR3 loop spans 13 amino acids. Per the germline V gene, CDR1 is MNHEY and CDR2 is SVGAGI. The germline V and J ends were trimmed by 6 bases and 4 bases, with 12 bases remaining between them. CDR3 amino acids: CASRVRGGETQYF. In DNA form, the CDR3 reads TGTGCCAGCAGGGTGAGGGGTGGAGAGACCCAGTACTTC.

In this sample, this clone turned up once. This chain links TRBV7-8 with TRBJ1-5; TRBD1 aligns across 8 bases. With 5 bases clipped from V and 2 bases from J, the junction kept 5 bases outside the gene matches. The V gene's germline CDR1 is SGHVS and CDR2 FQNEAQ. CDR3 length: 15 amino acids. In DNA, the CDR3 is TGTGCCAGCAGCGTCAGGGGGCCGGGCAATCAGCCCCAGCATTTT. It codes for CASSVRGPGNQPQHF. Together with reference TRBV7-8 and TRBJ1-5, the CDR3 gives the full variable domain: GAGVSQSPRYKVAKRGQDVALRCDPISGHVSLFWYQQALGQGPEFLTYFQNEAQLDKSGLPSDRFFAERPEGSVSTLKIQRTQQEDSAVYLCASSVRGPGNQPQHFGDGTRLSIL.

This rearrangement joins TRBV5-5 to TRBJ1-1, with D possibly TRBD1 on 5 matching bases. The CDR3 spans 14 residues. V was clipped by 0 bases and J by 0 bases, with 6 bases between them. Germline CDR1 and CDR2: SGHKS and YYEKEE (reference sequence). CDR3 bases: TGTGCCAGCAGCTTGGGGGGCCTGAACACTGAAGCTTTCTTT. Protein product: CASSLGGLNTEAFF.

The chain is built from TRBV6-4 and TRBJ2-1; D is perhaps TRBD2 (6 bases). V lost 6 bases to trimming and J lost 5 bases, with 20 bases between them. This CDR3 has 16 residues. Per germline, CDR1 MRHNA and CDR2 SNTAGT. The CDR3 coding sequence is TGTGCCAGCAGCAAAATTGGGGGAGGCGGGGACAATGAGCAGTTCTTC. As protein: CASSKIGGGGDNEQFF.

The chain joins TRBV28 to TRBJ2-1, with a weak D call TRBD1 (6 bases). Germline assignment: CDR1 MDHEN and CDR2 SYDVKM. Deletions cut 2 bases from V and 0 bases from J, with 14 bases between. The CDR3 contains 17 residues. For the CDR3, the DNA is TGTGCCAGCAGTTTACTTTCAGGGGAACGCTCCTACAATGAGCAGTTCTTC. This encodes CASSLLSGERSYNEQFF.

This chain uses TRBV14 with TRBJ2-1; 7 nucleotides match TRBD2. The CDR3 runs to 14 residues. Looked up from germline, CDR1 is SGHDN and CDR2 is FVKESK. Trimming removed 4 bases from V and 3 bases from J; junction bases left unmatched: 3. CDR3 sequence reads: CASSPPSGYNEQFF. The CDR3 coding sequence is TGTGCCAGCAGCCCGCCTAGCGGCTACAATGAGCAGTTCTTC.

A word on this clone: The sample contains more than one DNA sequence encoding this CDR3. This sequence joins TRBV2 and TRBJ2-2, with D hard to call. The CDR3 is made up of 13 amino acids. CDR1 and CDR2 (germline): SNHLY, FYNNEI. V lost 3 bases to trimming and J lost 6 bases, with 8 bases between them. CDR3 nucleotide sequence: TGTGCCAGCAGTGATAAAGTTCCCGGGGAGCTGTTTTTT. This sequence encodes CASSDKVPGELFF.

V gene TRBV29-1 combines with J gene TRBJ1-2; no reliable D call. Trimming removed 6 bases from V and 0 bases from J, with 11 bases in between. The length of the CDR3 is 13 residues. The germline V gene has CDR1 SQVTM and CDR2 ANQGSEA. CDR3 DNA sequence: TGCAGCGTCACTCACGAGACTAACTATGGCTACACCTTC. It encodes CSVTHETNYGYTF.

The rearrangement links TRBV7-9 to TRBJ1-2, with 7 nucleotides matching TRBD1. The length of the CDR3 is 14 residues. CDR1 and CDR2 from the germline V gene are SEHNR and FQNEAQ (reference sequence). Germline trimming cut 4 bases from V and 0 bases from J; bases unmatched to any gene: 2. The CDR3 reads CASSWTGANYGYTF. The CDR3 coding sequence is TGTGCCAGCAGCTGGACAGGAGCTAACTATGGCTACACCTTC.

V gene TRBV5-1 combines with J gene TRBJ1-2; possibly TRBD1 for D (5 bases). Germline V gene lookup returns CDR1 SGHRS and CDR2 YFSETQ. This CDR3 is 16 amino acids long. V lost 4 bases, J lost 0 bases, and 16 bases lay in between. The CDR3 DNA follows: TGCGCCAGCAGCGGGTACCAGGGCCAAGCTAACTATGGCTACACCTTC. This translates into CASSGYQGQANYGYTF.

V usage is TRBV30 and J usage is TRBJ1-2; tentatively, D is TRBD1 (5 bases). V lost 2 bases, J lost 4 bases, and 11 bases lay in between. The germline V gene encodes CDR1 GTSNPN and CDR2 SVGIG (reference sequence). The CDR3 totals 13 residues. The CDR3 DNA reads TGTGCCTGGAGTTCTGACAGTCCCTATGGCTACACCTTC. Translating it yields CAWSSDSPYGYTF.

CDR3 nucleotides: TGTGCCTGGAGTAGACAGGCCCATAAAAATGAAAAACTGTTTTTT. Its translation: CAWSRQAHKNEKLFF. The chain recombines TRBV30 with TRBJ1-4; possibly TRBD1 for D (6 bases). CDR3 size: 15 residues. Germline values: CDR1 GTSNPN, CDR2 SVGIG (reference sequence). Trimming removed 2 bases at V and 5 bases at J, with 15 bases between.

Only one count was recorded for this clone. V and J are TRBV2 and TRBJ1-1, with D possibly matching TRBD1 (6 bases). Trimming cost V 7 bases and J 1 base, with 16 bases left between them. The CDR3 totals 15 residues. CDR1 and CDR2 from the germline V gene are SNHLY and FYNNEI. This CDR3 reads CASKAVGHKNTEAFF. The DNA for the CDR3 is TGTGCCAGCAAAGCCGTGGGACACAAGAACACTGAAGCTTTCTTT.

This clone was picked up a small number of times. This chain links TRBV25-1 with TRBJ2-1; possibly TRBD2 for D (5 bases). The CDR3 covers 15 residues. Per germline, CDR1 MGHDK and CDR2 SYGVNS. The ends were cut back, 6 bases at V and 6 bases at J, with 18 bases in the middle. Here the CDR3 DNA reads TGTGCCAGCAGAGAGGCGCGGGCAGCCATCAATGAGCAGTTCTTC. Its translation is CASREARAAINEQFF.

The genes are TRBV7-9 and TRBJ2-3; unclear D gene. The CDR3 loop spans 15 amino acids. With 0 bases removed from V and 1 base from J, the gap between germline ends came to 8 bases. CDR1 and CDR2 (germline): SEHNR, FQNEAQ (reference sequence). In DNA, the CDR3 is TGTGCCAGCAGCTTAGCCCTGGACGGCACAGATACGCAGTATTTT. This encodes CASSLALDGTDTQYF.

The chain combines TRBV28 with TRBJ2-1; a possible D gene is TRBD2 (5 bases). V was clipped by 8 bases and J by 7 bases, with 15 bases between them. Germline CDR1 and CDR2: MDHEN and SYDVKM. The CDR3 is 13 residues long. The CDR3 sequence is CASQARRTNEQFF. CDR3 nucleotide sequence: TGTGCCAGCCAAGCCAGACGGACTAATGAGCAGTTCTTC.

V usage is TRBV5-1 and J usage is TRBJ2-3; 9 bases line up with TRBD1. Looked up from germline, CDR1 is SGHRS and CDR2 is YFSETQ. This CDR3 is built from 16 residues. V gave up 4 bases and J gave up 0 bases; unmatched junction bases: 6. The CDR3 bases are TGCGCCAGCAGCCTACAGGGGGCGGGTAGCACAGATACGCAGTATTTT. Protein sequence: CASSLQGAGSTDTQYF.

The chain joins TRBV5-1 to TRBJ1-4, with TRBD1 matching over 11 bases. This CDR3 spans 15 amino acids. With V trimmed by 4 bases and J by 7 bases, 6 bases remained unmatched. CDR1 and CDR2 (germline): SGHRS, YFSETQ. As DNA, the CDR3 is TGCGCCAGCAGCATCTCCGGGACAGGGGGTGAAAAACTGTTTTTT. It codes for CASSISGTGGEKLFF.

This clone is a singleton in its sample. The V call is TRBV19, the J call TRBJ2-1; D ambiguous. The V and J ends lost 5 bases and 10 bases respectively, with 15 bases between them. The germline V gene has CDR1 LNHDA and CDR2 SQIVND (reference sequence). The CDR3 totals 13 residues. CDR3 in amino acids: CASSLKVRREQFF. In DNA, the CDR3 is TGTGCCAGTAGTCTCAAGGTTAGGAGAGAGCAGTTCTTC.